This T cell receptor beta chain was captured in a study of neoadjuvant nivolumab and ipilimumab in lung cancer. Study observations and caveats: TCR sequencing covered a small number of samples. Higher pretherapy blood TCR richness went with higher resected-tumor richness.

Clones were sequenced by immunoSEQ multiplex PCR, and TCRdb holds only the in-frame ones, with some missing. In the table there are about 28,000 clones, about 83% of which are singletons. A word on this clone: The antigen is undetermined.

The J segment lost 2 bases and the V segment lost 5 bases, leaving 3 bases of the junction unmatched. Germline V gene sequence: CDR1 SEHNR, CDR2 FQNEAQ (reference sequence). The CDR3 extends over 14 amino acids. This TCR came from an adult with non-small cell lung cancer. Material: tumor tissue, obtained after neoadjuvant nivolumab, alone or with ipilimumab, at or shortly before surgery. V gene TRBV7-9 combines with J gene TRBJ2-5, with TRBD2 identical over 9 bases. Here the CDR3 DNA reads TGTGCCAGCAGCCCGACTAGCGGACAAGAGACCCAGTACTTC. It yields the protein CASSPTSGQETQYF.